A selection of T cell receptor beta chains follows, all from one sample in a study of radiotherapy plus CTLA-4 blockade in lung cancer. TCRdb keeps only in-frame clones here, not all; method: immunoSEQ multiplex PCR. The table shows roughly 71,000 clones, with around 73% occurring only once. Sample: peripheral blood, taken from a patient treated with radiotherapy plus ipilimumab. The receptors were sampled from a human donor with non-small cell lung cancer who had a complete response to radiotherapy plus ipilimumab. Each CDR3 is given without its conserved first and last residue. Only part of the rows carry a size: once, few, many, or a class if the clone is expanded.

CDR3 length: 11; clone size: few; V gene: TRBV6-5; CDR3 protein: ASRELTGYGYT
CDR3 length: 13; clone size: -; V gene: TRBV19; CDR3 protein: ASSNPGRTKETQY
CDR3 length: 11; clone size: once; V gene: TRBV18; CDR3 protein: ASSPLLQETQY
CDR3 length: 11; clone size: -; V gene: TRBV6-1; CDR3 protein: ASTDRGNSPLH
CDR3 length: 12; clone size: -; V gene: TRBV6-1; CDR3 protein: ASMGALGGQPQH
CDR3 length: 15; clone size: -; V gene: TRBV5-1; CDR3 protein: ASSLLAGGEGYNEQF
CDR3 length: 15; clone size: -; V gene: TRBV7-2; CDR3 protein: ASSFRGPGQPYNEQF
CDR3 length: 12; clone size: -; V gene: TRBV5-4; CDR3 protein: ASSLTGGYETQY
CDR3 length: 11; clone size: -; V gene: TRBV11-3; CDR3 protein: ASSLLQQETQY
CDR3 length: 14; clone size: -; V gene: TRBV19; CDR3 protein: ASNVQGGAVGGPQH
CDR3 length: 13; clone size: -; V gene: TRBV7-6; CDR3 protein: ASSLALMGVGEAF
CDR3 length: 12; clone size: -; V gene: TRBV2; CDR3 protein: ASSQTGGGEKLF
CDR3 length: 13; clone size: -; V gene: TRBV14; CDR3 protein: ASRGTGEYTGELF
CDR3 length: 14; clone size: -; V gene: TRBV11-2; CDR3 protein: ASSSFREAYNSPLH
CDR3 length: 11; clone size: -; V gene: TRBV11-2; CDR3 protein: ASSFVQNTEAF
CDR3 length: 13; clone size: -; V gene: TRBV9; CDR3 protein: ASSSGGPSTDTQY
CDR3 length: 13; clone size: -; V gene: TRBV15; CDR3 protein: ATSRVGVNTGELF
CDR3 length: 10; clone size: -; V gene: TRBV6-1; CDR3 protein: ASSQQGVGYT
CDR3 length: 12; clone size: -; V gene: TRBV11-2; CDR3 protein: ASSLELANYGYT
CDR3 length: 10; clone size: -; V gene: TRBV6-5; CDR3 protein: ASTGARYGYT
CDR3 length: 11; clone size: -; V gene: TRBV25-1; CDR3 protein: ASSGESAYGYT
CDR3 length: 14; clone size: -; V gene: TRBV10-3; CDR3 protein: AISGGGGPNTGELF
CDR3 length: 14; clone size: -; V gene: TRBV11-3; CDR3 protein: ASSNPGQVDTGELF
CDR3 length: 11; clone size: -; V gene: TRBV30; CDR3 protein: AWSVGGVHEQY
CDR3 length: 11; clone size: -; V gene: TRBV10-1; CDR3 protein: ASSENWGDEQF
CDR3 length: 13; clone size: -; V gene: TRBV4-3; CDR3 protein: ASSQDTNLNYGYT
CDR3 length: 12; clone size: -; V gene: TRBV19; CDR3 protein: ASSRQGQNEKLF
CDR3 length: 12; clone size: -; V gene: TRBV25-1; CDR3 protein: ASRNSQGGTEAF
CDR3 length: 12; clone size: -; V gene: TRBV27; CDR3 protein: ASSLAQGTYGYT
CDR3 length: 10; clone size: -; V gene: TRBV11-3; CDR3 protein: ASSLVLGTQY
CDR3 length: 10; clone size: few; V gene: TRBV30; CDR3 protein: AWSATSGKLF
CDR3 length: 13; clone size: -; V gene: TRBV18; CDR3 protein: ASSPPPDRGNTIY
CDR3 length: 12; clone size: -; V gene: TRBV27; CDR3 protein: ASSPGTPYNEQF
CDR3 length: 15; clone size: -; V gene: TRBV7-9; CDR3 protein: ASSFPYLGQGGTEAF
CDR3 length: 12; clone size: once; V gene: TRBV30; CDR3 protein: AWSLHSRQGGQY
CDR3 length: 13; clone size: -; V gene: TRBV11-3; CDR3 protein: ASSLGAGGRDTQY
CDR3 length: 14; clone size: once; V gene: TRBV7-8; CDR3 protein: ASSLPIGGGNQPQH
CDR3 length: 14; clone size: -; V gene: TRBV6-6; CDR3 protein: ASSYSRTESNYGYT
CDR3 length: 14; clone size: -; V gene: TRBV7-8; CDR3 protein: ASSLAGTSIQETQY
CDR3 length: 13; clone size: -; V gene: TRBV9; CDR3 protein: ASSPRGPSGSPLH
CDR3 length: 11; clone size: -; V gene: TRBV7-9; CDR3 protein: AGGTLLTDTQY
CDR3 length: 13; clone size: -; V gene: TRBV5-4; CDR3 protein: ASSPRPSPQETQY
CDR3 length: 12; clone size: -; V gene: TRBV27; CDR3 protein: ASSPRTGDSDYT
CDR3 length: 11; clone size: -; V gene: TRBV5-4; CDR3 protein: ASSSQGMDTQY
CDR3 length: 9; clone size: -; V gene: TRBV19; CDR3 protein: ASRLAGKQF
CDR3 length: 11; clone size: -; V gene: TRBV18; CDR3 protein: ASSPRETDTQY
CDR3 length: 13; clone size: -; V gene: TRBV6-5; CDR3 protein: ASSYGAGSTGELF
CDR3 length: 14; clone size: few; V gene: TRBV19; CDR3 protein: ASSPERESGANVLT
CDR3 length: 13; clone size: -; V gene: TRBV7-2; CDR3 protein: ASSLESSSNQPQH
CDR3 length: 14; clone size: -; V gene: TRBV6-1; CDR3 protein: ASSERRGADTGELF
CDR3 length: 13; clone size: -; V gene: TRBV6-5; CDR3 protein: ASSTRTGSPGELF
CDR3 length: 18; clone size: -; V gene: TRBV2; CDR3 protein: ASSHARDRVESSYNSPLH
CDR3 length: 11; clone size: -; V gene: TRBV6-5; CDR3 protein: ASSYSFKETQY
CDR3 length: 10; clone size: -; V gene: TRBV9; CDR3 protein: ASSDSNTEAF
CDR3 length: 13; clone size: -; V gene: TRBV7-9; CDR3 protein: ASSLGDSLNYGYT
CDR3 length: 13; clone size: -; V gene: TRBV11-2; CDR3 protein: ASSSTGYRDTEAF
CDR3 length: 10; clone size: -; V gene: TRBV6-5; CDR3 protein: ASSQGQLEKL
CDR3 length: 13; clone size: -; V gene: TRBV18; CDR3 protein: ASSGASGSGNTIY
CDR3 length: 10; clone size: -; V gene: TRBV11-2; CDR3 protein: ASGQAYDTQY
CDR3 length: 12; clone size: -; V gene: TRBV2; CDR3 protein: ASSESTSVGELF